This is a list of T cell receptor beta chains from one sample in a study of T-cell memory formation after mild COVID-19. TCRdb reprocessed the 5' RACE reads with MiXCR, giving one entry per CDR3 protein. The sample carries roughly 410,000 distinct CDR3 sequences, approximately 25% recorded once. Specimen: PBMCs or a T cell subset sorted from them (not recorded which). Every receptor here comes from an adult woman who had mild COVID-19 (a few samples of this study predate the infection). Cell type and time point are not known. Both conserved end residues are part of each CDR3. A D gene is named only where the DNA matches it firmly. Clone size, where shown, is once, few, many, or a class for clones that have expanded.

len	j_gene	abundance	v_gene	d_gene	CDR3nt	CDR3aa
14	TRBJ1-2	NA	TRBV5-6	NA	TGTGCCAGCAGCTTGTCTTCGGGGGCGGGAGGCTACACCTTC	CASSLSSGAGGYTF
15	TRBJ2-3	NA	TRBV18	NA	TGTGCCAGCTCACCACTGGGGAACCCCACAGATACGCAGTATTTT	CASSPLGNPTDTQYF
13	TRBJ2-7	NA	TRBV29-1	TRBD1	TGCAGCGCTAGGGACAGGTGGCGAAACGAGCAGTACTTC	CSARDRWRNEQYF
16	TRBJ2-1	few	TRBV12-3/TRBV12-4	NA	TGTGCCAGCAGTTTAGGTACTAGCTTCATTTGGAATGAGCAGTTCTTC	CASSLGTSFIWNEQFF
14	TRBJ1-2	once	TRBV6-1	NA	TGTGCCAGCAGTGAATGGGGAGCTAACTATGGCTACACCTTC	CASSEWGANYGYTF
16	TRBJ2-1	few	TRBV12-3/TRBV12-4	TRBD2	TGTGCCAGCATCTATCGGGGGGGCATCGTCTACAATGAGCAGTTCTTC	CASIYRGGIVYNEQFF
16	TRBJ1-2	NA	TRBV5-1	TRBD1	TGCGCCAGCAGCCCCGGGACAGGGGGAAGTCGAGATGGCTACACCTTC	CASSPGTGGSRDGYTF
15	TRBJ2-2	NA	TRBV7-9	NA	TGTGCCAGCAGCTTAAAACGGCAGAACACCGGGGAGCTGTTTTTT	CASSLKRQNTGELFF
13	TRBJ2-5	NA	TRBV19	NA	TGTGCCACCCAGGACGGGATGGAAGAGACCCAGTACTTC	CATQDGMEETQYF
14	TRBJ1-2	NA	TRBV16	NA	TGTGCCAGCAGCCAATTGGGAGGGGATGGAGGCTACACCTTC	CASSQLGGDGGYTF
16	TRBJ1-2	NA	TRBV4-2	NA	TGTGCCAGCAGCCAAGATATAGGACAGTCTCTATATGGCTACACCTTC	CASSQDIGQSLYGYTF
17	TRBJ2-2	NA	TRBV14	TRBD1	TGTGCCAGCAGCCAAATCTCCCGGGACAGCTACACCGGGGAGCTGTTTTTT	CASSQISRDSYTGELFF
14	TRBJ2-7	few	TRBV9	NA	TGTGCCAGCAGCGAAGGCGGGCTTCCCTACGAGCAGTACTTC	CASSEGGLPYEQYF
22	TRBJ2-5	NA	TRBV5-1	NA	TGCGCCAGCAGCTCCGAACCTCTGCCCCGGGGGGCCTACGCTTCTCCCCCGAAGACCCAGTACTTC	CASSSEPLPRGAYASPPKTQYF
14	TRBJ2-5	NA	TRBV7-6	NA	TGTGCCAGCAGCTTTTCCCAGGGTGGAGGGGCCCAGTACTTC	CASSFSQGGGAQYF
15	TRBJ2-1	NA	TRBV24-1	NA	TGTGCCACCAGGGGACCTGTGGGGGGCGGGAATGAGCAGTTCTTC	CATRGPVGGGNEQFF
14	TRBJ2-1	NA	TRBV7-8	NA	TGTGCCAGCAGCTCCCCCGGGACCCACAATGAGCAGTTCTTC	CASSSPGTHNEQFF
17	TRBJ1-2	NA	TRBV15	TRBD1	TGTGCCACCAGCAGAGATGGCGGACAGGGGTTGAACTATGGCTACACCTTC	CATSRDGGQGLNYGYTF
13	TRBJ2-1	many	TRBV5-1	TRBD1	TGCGCCAGCAGCTTAGACAGGGTAGACGAGCAGTTCTTC	CASSLDRVDEQFF
13	TRBJ1-1	NA	TRBV7-8	TRBD1	TGTGCCAGCTGGACAGGGATGAACACTGAAGCTTTCTTT	CASWTGMNTEAFF
13	TRBJ2-1	NA	TRBV11-2	NA	TGTGCCAGCAGCTTAGATAACGGGGGGCCTGGGTTCTTC	CASSLDNGGPGFF
16	TRBJ1-3	NA	TRBV7-8	NA	TGTGCCAGCAGCCCCCAGGGTAGTAACTCTGGAAACACCATATATTTT	CASSPQGSNSGNTIYF
18	TRBJ2-1	NA	TRBV7-9	TRBD2	TGTGCCAGCACCCTTACGGTAATGGGACTAGCGGGGATCAATGAGCAGTTCTTC	CASTLTVMGLAGINEQFF
15	TRBJ2-3	few	TRBV12-3/TRBV12-4	NA	TGTGCCAGCAGTTTAACTAGACAGCTGCGCGATACGCAGTATTTT	CASSLTRQLRDTQYF
15	TRBJ2-3	NA	TRBV25-1	NA	TGTGCCAGCAGTGAATATTTGGGCCCCACAGATACGCAGTATTTT	CASSEYLGPTDTQYF
14	TRBJ2-7	NA	TRBV7-2	NA	TGTGCCAGCAGCTGGGGGACCCATACCTACGAGCAGTACTTC	CASSWGTHTYEQYF
17	TRBJ1-6	few	TRBV6-2/TRBV6-3	NA	TGTGCCAGCAGTCACCCCCCGGCGGAGAGAAATAATTCACCCCTCCACTTT	CASSHPPAERNNSPLHF
12	TRBJ1-4	NA	TRBV20-1	NA	TGCAGTGCCAGGGGCACTAATGAAAAACTGTTTTTT	CSARGTNEKLFF
13	TRBJ2-2	NA	TRBV30	NA	TGTGCCTGGAGTGACCAAGACACCGGGGAGCTGTTTTTT	CAWSDQDTGELFF
12	TRBJ1-2	NA	TRBV12-3/TRBV12-4	NA	TGTGCCAAGTGGACAGCCAACTATGGCTACACCTTC	CAKWTANYGYTF
18	TRBJ2-5	few	TRBV24-1	NA	TGTGCCACCAGTGATACGTCCGCCGGACTTCGGTCCCAAGAGACCCAGTACTTC	CATSDTSAGLRSQETQYF
15	TRBJ2-3	few	TRBV5-1	TRBD1	TGCGCCAGCAGCGGGGGGACAGGGGGCCCAGATACGCAGTATTTT	CASSGGTGGPDTQYF
16	TRBJ2-1	NA	TRBV9	TRBD2	TGTGCCAGCAGCGCCGCGGGGGGGCGGGAGGAGAATGAGCAGTTCTTC	CASSAAGGREENEQFF
11	TRBJ2-5	many	TRBV12-3/TRBV12-4	NA	TGTGCCAGCAGTCCCCGGGAGACCCAGTACTTC	CASSPRETQYF
11	TRBJ1-3	NA	TRBV7-9	NA	TGTGCCAGCACGGGTGGAAACACCATATATTTT	CASTGGNTIYF
14	TRBJ1-1	few	TRBV27	NA	TGTGCCAGCACCCGACAGGTGGCAAACACTGAAGCTTTCTTT	CASTRQVANTEAFF
14	TRBJ1-2	NA	TRBV7-9	TRBD1	TGTGCCAGCAGCCGGGCGGACAGGCTCTATGGCTACACCTTC	CASSRADRLYGYTF
16	TRBJ2-3	few	TRBV4-1	NA	TGCGCCAGCAGCCAAGTTACGAGGGCCCGCACAGATACGCAGTATTTT	CASSQVTRARTDTQYF
16	TRBJ1-5	few	TRBV6-5	TRBD1	TGTGCCAGCAGTTACTCGGTCAGGGGGATCAATCAGCCCCAGCATTTT	CASSYSVRGINQPQHF
13	TRBJ2-7	few	TRBV7-9	NA	TGTGCCAGAGCTTCAGGGTATTCGGGCGAGCAGTACTTC	CARASGYSGEQYF
13	TRBJ2-2	many	TRBV12-3/TRBV12-4	NA	TGTGCCAGCAGCCCACAAGGGGCCGGGGAGCTGTTTTTT	CASSPQGAGELFF
12	TRBJ1-4	few	TRBV15	NA	TGTGCCACCAGCAGTATTAATGAAAAACTGTTTTTT	CATSSINEKLFF
19	TRBJ2-5	NA	TRBV7-2	NA	TGTGCCAGCAGCTTACCAAGGCTAGCTTATGGCGGGCATCAAGAGACCCAGTACTTC	CASSLPRLAYGGHQETQYF
16	TRBJ2-7	few	TRBV15	TRBD1	TGTGCCACCAGCAGAGGACAGGGGGCAATCGTCGACGAGCAGTACTTC	CATSRGQGAIVDEQYF
15	TRBJ1-5	NA	TRBV7-2	NA	TGTGCCAGCAGCTTAGGGGGCGTAATAAATCAGCCCCAGCATTTT	CASSLGGVINQPQHF
16	TRBJ2-3	NA	TRBV5-1	NA	TGCGCCAGCAGCTTGGCCCAGGCCACAAGGACAGATACGCAGTATTTT	CASSLAQATRTDTQYF
12	TRBJ1-1	few	TRBV12-5	TRBD1	TGTGCTAGTGGCCAGGGGGGCACTGAAGCTTTCTTT	CASGQGGTEAFF
14	TRBJ1-2	few	TRBV3-1	NA	TGTGCCAGCAGCCAAGACCTCTACCGAGATGGCTACACCTTC	CASSQDLYRDGYTF
14	TRBJ1-1	NA	TRBV12-3/TRBV12-4	NA	TGTGCCAGCAGTAACGCCGAGGCAGGGTACATCGCTTTCTTT	CASSNAEAGYIAFF
14	TRBJ2-7	many	TRBV5-1	NA	TGCGCCAGCAGCCAGGGGGGCAGCTCCTACGAGCAGTACTTC	CASSQGGSSYEQYF
17	TRBJ2-3	few	TRBV24-1	NA	TGTGCCACCAGTGATTCCCCCGTCCGGCCTAGCACAGATACGCAGTATTTT	CATSDSPVRPSTDTQYF
16	TRBJ2-7	NA	TRBV5-5	TRBD1	TGTGCCAGCAGCTTGCCTCAGGGGGCTAAAGACTACGAGCAGTACTTC	CASSLPQGAKDYEQYF